The 14 T cell receptor beta chains presented below share a single source sample, sequenced in a study of CD8+CD57+ T cells in acquired aplastic anemia. Genomic DNA served as template for TCR beta VDJ and CDR3 profiling. One entry per CDR3 protein results from TCRdb running MiXCR on the reads. The top ten hold less than 20% of the sample, which has approximately 220,000 distinct CDR3 sequences, roughly 50% seen once. Flow cytometry had shown expanded CD8+CD57+ cells in the patients chosen for sequencing. The sequenced sample consisted of sorted CD4+, CD8+, or CD8+CD57+ T cells (not recorded which) from PBMCs. The receptors were gathered from a human donor with aplastic anemia.

Details on this clonotype: The germline gene is not matched at one end of the junction; a read error may be the cause. This chain connects TRBV10-1 to TRBJ2-7, with TRBD1 as a possible D gene (5 bases). The CDR3 covers 14 residues. The germline gives CDR1 WNHNN, CDR2 SYGVQD (reference sequence). The CDR3 region has the DNA TGCGCCAGCAGTGAGGCAGGGTCGAACTACGATCAGTACTTC. Translating it yields CASSEAGSNYDQYF.

The sample holds many counts of this clonotype. CDR3 amino acids: CASSSSGRASGANVLTF. As DNA, the CDR3 is TGTGCCAGCAGCTCTTCGGGACGGGCCTCTGGGGCCAACGTCCTGACTTTC. This chain uses TRBV7-6 with TRBJ2-6; the D call may be TRBD1 or TRBD2 (5 bases each). This CDR3 is built from 17 residues. Germline V gene sequence: CDR1 SGHVS, CDR2 FNYEAQ. Between the trimmed V and J ends, which lost 4 bases and 0 bases, there was a span of 13 bases. Drawing the rest from reference TRBV7-6 and TRBJ2-6, the complete variable domain is GAGVSQSPRYKVTKRGQDVALRCDPISGHVSLYWYRQALGQGPEFLTYFNYEAQQDKSGLPNDRFSAERPEGSISTLTIQRTEQRDSAMYRCASSSSGRASGANVLTFGAGSRLTVL.

This clonotype was seen many times. This chain joins TRBV7-8 and TRBJ2-1; possibly TRBD2 for D (6 bases). CDR1 is SGHVS, CDR2 FQNEAQ, per germline. The CDR3 has 15 residues. Trimming removed 5 bases from V and 4 bases from J, with 15 bases in between. CDR3 nucleotide sequence: TGTGCCAGCAGCATCGGGGGTCCGGGGTACAATGAGCAGTTCTTC. Translating gives CASSIGGPGYNEQFF.

This clonotype was found many times. The genes are TRBV29-1 and TRBJ2-1; either TRBD1 or TRBD2 may supply D (5 bases each). V dropped 6 bases and J dropped 9 bases, with 18 bases sitting between them. Looked up from germline, CDR1 is SQVTM and CDR2 is ANQGSEA. The CDR3 covers 13 residues. In DNA form, the CDR3 reads TGCAGCGTCACTGGGACCGCCCGGGCTGAGCAGTTCTTC. Protein product: CSVTGTARAEQFF.

The chain joins TRBV20-1 to TRBJ2-7, with 11 bases lining up with TRBD1. The CDR3 has 15 residues. The trim removed 5 bases at V and 6 bases at J, leaving 12 bases unmatched. The germline gives CDR1 DFQATT, CDR2 SNEGSKA (reference sequence). The CDR3 is CSALQAGQGGVEQYF. For the CDR3, the DNA is TGCAGTGCTCTCCAAGCGGGACAGGGGGGCGTCGAGCAGTACTTC.

The genes are TRBV25-1 and TRBJ2-3; TRBD1 agrees at 8 bases. Germline V gene sequence: CDR1 MGHDK, CDR2 SYGVNS. V lost 5 bases and J lost 2; bases outside the gene matches: 9. The CDR3 covers 16 residues. CDR3 DNA: TGTGCCAGCAGTAGAACGACAGGGGTTCTCACAGATACGCAGTATTTT. Encoded protein: CASSRTTGVLTDTQYF.

About this clonotype itself: Germline and junction disagree at one end, which may indicate a read error. The chain links TRBV5-1 to TRBJ1-6; D is unclear. This CDR3 is 15 amino acids long. From germline, CDR1 is SGHRS and CDR2 YFSETQ. CDR3 in DNA: TGTGCCAGCAGCGTGACGAGCTCCTATAATTCACCCCTCCACTTT. Translated, it gives CASSVTSSYNSPLHF.

This clonotype was counted ten times or more. CDR3 bases: TGTGCCAGCAGCTTAGAATCTGGAGATTTTGGCACAGATACGCAGTATTTT. Encoded protein: CASSLESGDFGTDTQYF. The chain uses TRBV7-8 and TRBJ2-3; D is unresolved. Trimming cost V 1 base and J 1 base, with 15 bases left between them. The CDR3 totals 17 residues. Per germline, CDR1 SGHVS and CDR2 FQNEAQ.

The chain has TRBV11-3 and TRBJ2-7, with D possibly matching TRBD1 (5 bases). CDR1 and CDR2 from the germline V gene are SGHNT and YENEEA. The CDR3 has 14 amino acids. Deletions cut 0 bases from V and 1 base from J, with 7 bases between. The CDR3 region has the DNA TGTGCCAGCAGCTTAGATAGGGGTTCCTACGAGCAGTACTTC. It codes for CASSLDRGSYEQYF.

The sample holds many counts of this clonotype. The CDR3 DNA reads as TGTGCCAGCAGTGATCCGACAGTGGACACTGAAGCTTTCTTT. Protein sequence: CASSDPTVDTEAFF. The chain links TRBV6-1 to TRBJ1-1; a possible D gene is TRBD1 (5 bases). Germline assignment: CDR1 MNHNS and CDR2 SASEGT. CDR3 length equals 14 residues. Trimming shortened V by 3 bases and J by 3 bases, and 11 bases separated the two germline ends.

This clonotype was detected ten times or more. This chain links TRBV6-5 with TRBJ1-2, with D unclear. Trimming stripped 3 bases from V and 0 bases from J, with 8 bases between. Germline loops: CDR1 MNHEY, CDR2 SVGAGI. The CDR3 has 14 amino acids. The CDR3 DNA reads as TGTGCCAGCAGTTATCGGGCGACTAACTATGGCTACACCTTC. Its protein product is CASSYRATNYGYTF.

This clonotype was detected many times. The chain carries TRBV11-2 and TRBJ1-2, with D unclear. Germline V gene lookup returns CDR1 SGHAT and CDR2 FQNNGV. V gave up 0 bases and J gave up 9 bases, with 11 bases separating them. The length of the CDR3 is 13 residues. This CDR3 is CASSLEGPRSYTF. CDR3 coding DNA: TGTGCCAGCAGCTTAGAGGGTCCGCGGAGCTACACCTTC.

The gene calls are TRBV10-3 and TRBJ2-7; 8 nucleotides match TRBD1. Looked up from germline, CDR1 is ENHRY and CDR2 is SYGVKD. CDR3 length: 15 amino acids. The trim removed 4 bases at V and 2 bases at J, leaving 7 bases unmatched. The CDR3 protein is CAISGGQVLTYEQYF. The CDR3 DNA is TGTGCCATCAGTGGGGGACAGGTCCTCACCTACGAGCAGTACTTC.

Of note for this clonotype: A junction boundary mismatches the germline segment, possibly from a read error. The chain joins TRBV20-1 to TRBJ1-2, with 8 bases matching TRBD1. CDR3 length: 16 residues. Germline V gene data show CDR1 as DFQATT and CDR2 as SNEGSKA (reference sequence). The CDR3 bases are TGCGGTGCTAGAGAGGACAGGGCAAAAGTTAACTACGGCTACACCTTC. The encoded protein is CGAREDRAKVNYGYTF.